Listed below are T cell receptor beta chains from one sample, sequenced in a study of blood T cell repertoires in COVID-19. This table comes from immunoSEQ multiplex PCR, and its TCRdb copy is limited to in-frame clones, with some not included. Here the sample spans 150,000 to 200,000 clones, almost 85% being singletons. The sequencing input was peripheral blood. The receptors derive from a human donor with acute or convalescent COVID-19. The donor label of this sample is uncertain. Each CDR3 is given with its conserved first and last residue. Some rows have no size entry. The others give once, few or many, or a class for an expanded clone.

clone_size v_call cdr3_aa
. TRBV7-9 CASSFRTGLNSPLHF
. TRBV6-5 CASSYSAGGASGYTF
. TRBV5-1 CASSLDPAGGRETQYF
. TRBV3-1/TRBV3-2 CASSQANSRGYTF
. TRBV6-5 CASRDRASRGAQYF
. TRBV14 CASSQVASGIRFF
. TRBV18 CASSPGQGTEAFF
few TRBV19 CASSAGLAVELFF
. TRBV28 CASSSLSAGGDTQYF
. TRBV15 CATSRDYYEQYF
once TRBV18 CASSLGTPLNTEAFF
. TRBV11-2 CASSLKGGSGLVGELFF
. TRBV15 CATSRVGGYEQYF
. TRBV29-1 CSVLSGTGGNQPQHF
. TRBV5-1 CASSVAGTGDEKLFF
. TRBV28 CASRGYETQYF
. TRBV6-1 CASSEPGEGGSNEQFF
. TRBV29-1 CSVAIAGGLGGYTF
few TRBV9 CASSVGGSGRLGETQYF
. TRBV2 CASKNRAPNTGELFF
. TRBV28 CASSLRQGEGTEAFF
. TRBV4-1 CASSQGPTIGSYEQYF
. TRBV2 CASREASVLNTEAFF
. TRBV11-2 CASSSRGGRNTEAFF
. TRBV27 CASSLSIGNQPQHF
. TRBV19 CASSPHQVSNQPQHF
. TRBV9 CASSAEVGGSGELFF